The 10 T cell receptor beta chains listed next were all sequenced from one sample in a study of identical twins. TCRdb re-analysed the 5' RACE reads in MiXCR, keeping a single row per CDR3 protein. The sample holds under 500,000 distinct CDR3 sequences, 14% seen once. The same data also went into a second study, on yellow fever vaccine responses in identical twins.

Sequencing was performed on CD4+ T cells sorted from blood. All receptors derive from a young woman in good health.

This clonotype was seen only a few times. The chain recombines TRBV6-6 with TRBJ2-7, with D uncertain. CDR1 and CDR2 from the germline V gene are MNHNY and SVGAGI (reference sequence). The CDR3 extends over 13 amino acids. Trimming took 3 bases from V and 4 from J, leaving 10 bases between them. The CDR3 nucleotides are TGTGCCAGCAGTTATCAAACCCAATACGAGCAGTACTTC. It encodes CASSYQTQYEQYF.

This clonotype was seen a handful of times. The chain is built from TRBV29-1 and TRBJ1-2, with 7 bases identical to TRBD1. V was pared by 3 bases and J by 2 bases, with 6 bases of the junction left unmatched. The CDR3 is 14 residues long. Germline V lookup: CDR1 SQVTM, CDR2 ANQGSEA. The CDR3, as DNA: TGCAGCGTTGATCGACAGGGTTGGAACTATGGCTACACCTTC. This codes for CSVDRQGWNYGYTF. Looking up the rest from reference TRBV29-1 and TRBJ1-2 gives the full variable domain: SAVISQKPSRDICQRGTSLTIQCQVDSQVTMMFWYRQQPGQSLTLIATANQGSEATYESGFVIDKFPISRPNLTFSTLTVSNMSPEDSSIYLCSVDRQGWNYGYTFGSGTRLTVV.

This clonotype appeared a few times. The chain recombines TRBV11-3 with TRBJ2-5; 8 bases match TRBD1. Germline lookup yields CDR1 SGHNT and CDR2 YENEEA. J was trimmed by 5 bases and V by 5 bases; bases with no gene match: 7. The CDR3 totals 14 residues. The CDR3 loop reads CASSRGDRPETQYF. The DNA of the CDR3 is TGTGCCAGCAGCAGGGGGGACAGGCCGGAGACCCAGTACTTC.

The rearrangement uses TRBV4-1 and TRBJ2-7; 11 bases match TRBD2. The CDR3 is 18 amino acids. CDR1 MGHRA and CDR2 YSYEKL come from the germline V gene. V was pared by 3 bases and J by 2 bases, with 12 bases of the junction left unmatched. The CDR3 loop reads CASSQPKGLAGLTYEQYF. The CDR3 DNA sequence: TGCGCCAGCAGCCAGCCAAAAGGACTAGCGGGTCTGACCTACGAGCAGTACTTC.

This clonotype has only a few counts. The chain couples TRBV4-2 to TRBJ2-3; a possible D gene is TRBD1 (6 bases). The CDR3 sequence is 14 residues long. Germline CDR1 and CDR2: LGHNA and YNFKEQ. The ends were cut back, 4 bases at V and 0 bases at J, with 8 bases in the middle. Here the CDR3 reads CASSRTDSTDTQYF. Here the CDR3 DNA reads TGTGCCAGCAGCCGGACAGATAGCACAGATACGCAGTATTTT.

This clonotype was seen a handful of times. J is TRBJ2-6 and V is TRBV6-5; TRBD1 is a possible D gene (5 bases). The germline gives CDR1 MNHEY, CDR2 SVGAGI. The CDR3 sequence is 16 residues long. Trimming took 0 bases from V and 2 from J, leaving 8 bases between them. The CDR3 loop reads CASSYSKGAGANVLTF. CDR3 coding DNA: TGTGCCAGCAGTTACTCGAAAGGGGCTGGGGCCAACGTCCTGACTTTC.

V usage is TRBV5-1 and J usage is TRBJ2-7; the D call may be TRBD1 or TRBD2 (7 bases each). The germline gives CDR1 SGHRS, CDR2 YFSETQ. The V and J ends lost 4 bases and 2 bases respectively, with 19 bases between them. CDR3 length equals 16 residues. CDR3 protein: CASSPGGTAVTYEQYF. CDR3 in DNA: TGCGCCAGCAGCCCCGGGGGGACAGCGGTGACCTACGAGCAGTACTTC.

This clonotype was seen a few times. The CDR3 loop reads CASSLRGLAGPQYF. The CDR3, as DNA: TGTGCCAGCAGCCTCAGGGGTTTGGCAGGTCCTCAGTACTTC. J is TRBJ2-4 and V is TRBV5-6; tentative D call: TRBD1 (6 bases). Germline values: CDR1 SGHDT, CDR2 YYEEEE. The CDR3 has 14 residues. The V gene lost 4 bases and the J gene lost 12 bases, with 20 bases spanning the gap.

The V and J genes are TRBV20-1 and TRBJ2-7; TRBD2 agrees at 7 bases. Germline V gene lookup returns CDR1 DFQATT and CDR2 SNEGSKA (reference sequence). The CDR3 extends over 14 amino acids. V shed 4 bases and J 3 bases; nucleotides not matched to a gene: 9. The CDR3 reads CSATPSGPDYEQYF. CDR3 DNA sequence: TGCAGTGCTACACCTAGCGGTCCCGACTACGAGCAGTACTTC.

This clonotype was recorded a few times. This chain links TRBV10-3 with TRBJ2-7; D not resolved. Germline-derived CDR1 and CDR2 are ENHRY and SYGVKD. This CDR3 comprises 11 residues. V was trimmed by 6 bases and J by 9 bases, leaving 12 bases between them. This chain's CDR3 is CAISELSGQYF. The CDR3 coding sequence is TGTGCCATCAGCGAGCTTTCGGGGCAGTACTTC.